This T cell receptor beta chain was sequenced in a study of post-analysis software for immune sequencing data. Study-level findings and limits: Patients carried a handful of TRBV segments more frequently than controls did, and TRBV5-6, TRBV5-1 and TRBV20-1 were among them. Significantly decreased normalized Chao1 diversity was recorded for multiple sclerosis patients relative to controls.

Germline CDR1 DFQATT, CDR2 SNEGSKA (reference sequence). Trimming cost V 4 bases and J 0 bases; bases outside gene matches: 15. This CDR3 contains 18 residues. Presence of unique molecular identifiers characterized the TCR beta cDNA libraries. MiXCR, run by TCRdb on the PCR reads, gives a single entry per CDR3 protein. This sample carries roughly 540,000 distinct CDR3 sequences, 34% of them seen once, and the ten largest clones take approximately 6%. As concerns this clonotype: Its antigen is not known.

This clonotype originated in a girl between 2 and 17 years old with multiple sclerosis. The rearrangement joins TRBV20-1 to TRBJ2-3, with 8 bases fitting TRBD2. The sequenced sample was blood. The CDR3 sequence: CSAKTLAGPPISTDTQYF. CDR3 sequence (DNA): TGCAGTGCTAAAACTTTAGCGGGGCCCCCCATTAGCACAGATACGCAGTATTTT.